The subject of this entry is one T cell receptor beta chain. Its target antigen remains unknown. Nothing much larger sits one base from this clone, and base qualities are not available. TCRbeta CDR3 regions were amplified from genomic DNA by means of the immunoSEQ Assay, a bias-controlled multiplex PCR. Per the authors' processing: Nucleated cell counts per sample were estimated from amplification of reference gene primers within the assay. To quantify the absolute abundance of each unique TCRbeta CDR3 rearrangement, sequence reads were collapsed and filtered. For each sample, productive Simpson clonality was calculated as the square root of Simpson's diversity index over productive rearrangements. What TCRdb holds here is the immuneACCESS table cut down to in-frame rearrangements. Part of the clones is not present; checked against another copy, under half of the missing clones reflect an unresolved V gene, and the others are unexplained. The V and J calls and clone size come from that table; D and trimming were worked out from the DNA. The sample table holds 12,000 or so clones, of which 71% were seen once. Of the sample, more than 5% is held by the ten largest clones.

The entry originates in a study of blood T cell repertoires in COVID-19 (dated by TCRdb to between 2020 and 2021). With respect to the entire study: Samples from collaborators originated in the United States, Italy and Spain and spanned both the acute and convalescent phases of COVID-19. Where HLA class I and class II types were available, the types were taken from metadata supplied by the sample provider, not from assay-based typing. A freely available public database, intended as a resource for researchers studying the immune response to SARS-CoV-2, is where the repertoires were released. Nearly every sample came with metadata listing a de-identified subject ID, COVID-19 status, age in years and sex. The dataset comprised deeply sampled blood TCRbeta repertoires from subjects exposed to, actively infected with, or recovered from COVID-19. Samples were obtained from the ongoing ImmuneRACE study (first 160 participants) and from some 1,200 subjects provided by 6 global collaborators. The prospective study material was composed of cDNA or gDNA derived from T cells, B-cell-depleted T cells, or PBMCs. Broad study findings and their caveats: The quantity of clinical and demographic metadata differed by source and by participant and was supplied without curation.

One collaborating source in Seattle enrolled patients during active infection and followed them longitudinally through the course of disease. Each collaborating institution followed its own protocols to collect whole blood in K2EDTA tubes. For TCRbeta analysis, collaborator samples were shipped as frozen whole blood, as isolated PBMCs, or as DNA extracted from either sample type. The sample comprised peripheral blood. The TCR originated in a man in his fifties or sixties with COVID-19, enrolled during active disease.

The base sequence is TGTGCCAGCACCTCCTGGGGGCGCTCGGCTAGCGGGCGTGGCGGGGAGCTGTTTTTT. It is translated as CASTSWGRSASGRGGELFF. The chain joins TRBV11-2 to TRBJ2-2; 8 junctional bases match TRBD2. Unmatched junction bases come to 23, with V trimmed by 7 bases and J by 7 bases. The CDR3 covers 19 residues, taking in both the cysteine and the phenylalanine. The retained sequence is limited to the CDR3, 57 bases, with the frame set at the first base. The germline V gene yields SGHAT for CDR1 and FQNNGV for CDR2.